This passage covers 16 T cell receptor beta chains from one sample sequenced in a study of Graves' ophthalmopathy and Graves' hyperthyroidism. Amplifying from RNA transcripts, the study obtained TCR beta CDR3 regions. Scientists carried out first-round RT-PCR using HTBI primers and then a second-round multiplex PCR. TCRdb used MiXCR to reprocess the multiplex PCR reads, holding one entry per CDR3 protein. The table records 900,000 to 1,200,000 distinct CDR3 sequences, roughly two fifths of them present only once. Sequenced: peripheral blood or thyroid tissue (not recorded which). Every receptor here comes from an adult man with Graves' hyperthyroidism.

This clonotype was seen ten or more times. The V and J genes are TRBV10-3 and TRBJ2-5, with TRBD2 identical over 7 bases. Germline-derived CDR1 and CDR2 are ENHRY and SYGVKD. The CDR3 is 14 residues long. J lost 5 bases, V lost 5 bases, and 8 bases had no gene match. The CDR3, as DNA: TGTGCCATCAGTCCCCGGGGGGAAGGGGAGACCCAGTACTTC. Its translation is CAISPRGEGETQYF.

A note on this clonotype: One end of the junction does not line up with germline, which may come from a read error. The chain has TRBV25-1 and TRBJ1-1; D not resolved. CDR1 is MGHDK, CDR2 SYGVNS, per germline. The CDR3 consists of 15 residues. The DNA for the CDR3 is TGTGCCTGCAGTGCAAGCCCGAGCGTGAACACTGAAGCTTTCTTT. Amino acids: CACSASPSVNTEAFF.

The J gene is TRBJ2-7, the V gene TRBV15; 11 bases match TRBD1. The J segment lost 5 bases and the V segment lost 3 bases, leaving 9 bases of the junction unmatched. Germline assignment: CDR1 LNHNV and CDR2 YYDKDF (reference sequence). CDR3 length equals 16 residues. Here the CDR3 reads CATSREGTGGYDEQYF. The CDR3 DNA reads TGTGCCACCAGCAGGGAAGGGACAGGGGGATATGACGAGCAGTACTTC.

This clonotype was detected only a few times. The chain uses TRBV19 and TRBJ2-3; tentatively, D is TRBD2 (6 bases). Between the trimmed V and J ends, which lost 6 bases and 5 bases, there was a span of 9 bases. Per germline, CDR1 LNHDA and CDR2 SQIVND (reference sequence). The CDR3 covers 12 residues. The CDR3 coding sequence is TGTGCCAGTAGATCAGCGGGAGATACGCAGTATTTT. It encodes CASRSAGDTQYF.

Points on this clonotype: An end of the junction differs from the germline gene, which may be a read error. This rearrangement joins TRBV10-3 to TRBJ2-5; 7 bases are a match to TRBD1. The CDR3 loop spans 17 amino acids. The V gene's germline CDR1 is ENHRY and CDR2 SYGVKD. CDR3 sequence: CAICESRREGAGETQYF. The DNA of the CDR3 is TGTGCCATCTGTGAGTCGAGACGAGAGGGGGCAGGAGAGACCCAGTACTTC.

This clonotype occurred many times. CDR3 sequence (DNA): TGTGCCAGTAGTCTAGGACAGGGGGCGATTTGGAATCAGCCCCAGCATTTT. It specifies CASSLGQGAIWNQPQHF. The rearrangement uses TRBV19 and TRBJ1-5, with 11 bases fitting TRBD1. J was trimmed by 4 bases and V by 5 bases; bases with no gene match: 10. The CDR3 sequence is 17 residues long. Looked up from germline, CDR1 is LNHDA and CDR2 is SQIVND (reference sequence).

This clonotype was detected ten times or more. V is TRBV12-3 or TRBV12-4 and J is TRBJ2-2; D gene unclear. The CDR3 is 10 amino acids. The V end lost 8 bases, the J end lost 7 bases, and 5 bases lay between the germline ends. CDR3 region: CASGGGELFF. CDR3 DNA sequence: TGTGCCAGCGGTGGCGGGGAGCTGTTTTTT.

Many counts were recorded for this clonotype. V usage is TRBV10-2 and J usage is TRBJ2-7; 10 bases match TRBD2. The CDR3 loop spans 16 amino acids. Trimming removed 6 bases from V and 1 base from J; junction bases left unmatched: 9. Looked up from germline, CDR1 is WSHSY and CDR2 is SAAADI. In DNA, the CDR3 is TGCGCCAGCAGATCCGCCGGGACTAGCGTTTCCTACGAGCAGTACTTC. As protein: CASRSAGTSVSYEQYF.

Concerning this clonotype: A much larger clone lies one base from this, so it may be a read error. The chain uses TRBV9 and TRBJ1-5, with D unresolved. Germline V gene data show CDR1 as SGDLS and CDR2 as YYNGEE. The V end lost 4 bases, the J end lost 7 bases, and 18 bases lay between the germline ends. The CDR3 is 15 amino acids. The CDR3 region is CASSQDRLHTQPQHF. In DNA form, the CDR3 reads TGTGCCAGCAGCCAAGATCGGCTGCATACCCAGCCCCAGCATTTT. The full variable domain, completed using reference TRBV9 and TRBJ1-5, is DSGVTQTPKHLITATGQRVTLRCSPRSGDLSVYWYQQSLDQGLQFLIQYYNGEERAKGNILERFSAQQFPDLHSELNLSSLELGDSALYFCASSQDRLHTQPQHFGDGTRLSIL.

This sequence joins TRBV10-3 and TRBJ1-1; no clear D. Germline CDR1 ENHRY, CDR2 SYGVKD. The CDR3 is 13 residues long. Trimming took 0 bases from V and 6 from J, leaving 8 bases between them. DNA for the CDR3: TGTGCCATCAGTGAGTCAGGAAGCGCTGAAGCTTTCTTT. Translation gives CAISESGSAEAFF.

This clonotype has a handful of counts. V usage is TRBV18 and J usage is TRBJ1-3; D perhaps matches TRBD1 (5 bases). The V end lost 4 bases, the J end lost 6 bases, and 7 bases lay between the germline ends. The CDR3 has 12 residues. Germline assignment: CDR1 KGHSH and CDR2 LQKENI. CDR3 bases: TGTGCCAGCTCACGACAGCTAAACACCATATATTTT. This codes for CASSRQLNTIYF.

The chain couples TRBV29-1 to TRBJ2-7; 7 bases align to TRBD1. The CDR3 contains 14 residues. From germline, CDR1 is SQVTM and CDR2 ANQGSEA. The V gene end was trimmed by 6 bases and the J gene end by 2 bases; junction bases not matched to a gene: 10. CDR3 bases: TGCAGCGTCCGCCGGGACAGCAGAACCTACGAGCAGTACTTC. Its translation is CSVRRDSRTYEQYF.

This clonotype occurred a few times. The junction differs from germline at one of its ends, possibly a read error. The J gene is TRBJ2-7, the V gene TRBV10-2; D perhaps matches TRBD1 (5 bases). The CDR3 spans 15 residues. CDR1 and CDR2 from the germline V gene are WSHSY and SAAADI. For the CDR3, the DNA is TGTGCCAGCAGCCACACCAAGGCAGGGTCCTACGAGCAGTACTTC. Amino acid sequence: CASSHTKAGSYEQYF.

The chain uses TRBV10-2 and TRBJ2-7; TRBD2 matches 8 bases. The J segment lost 3 bases and the V segment lost 4 bases, leaving 11 bases of the junction unmatched. CDR1 and CDR2 (germline): WSHSY, SAAADI. The CDR3 contains 16 residues. CDR3 residues: CASSASTKREFYEQYF. The CDR3 coding sequence is TGCGCCAGCAGTGCCAGCACCAAGCGGGAGTTCTACGAGCAGTACTTC.

In its sample, this clonotype was seen a few times. A read error may explain this, as a much larger clone is one base away. The chain has TRBV20-1 and TRBJ1-2; D is ambiguous. The CDR3 contains 11 residues. CDR1 and CDR2 (germline): DFQATT, SNEGSKA (reference sequence). Trimming removed 3 bases at V and 6 bases at J, with 8 bases between. CDR3 loop: CSASARDGYTF. The CDR3 coding sequence is TGCAGTGCTAGCGCGAGAGATGGCTACACCTTC.

Of note for this clonotype: A much larger clone lies one base from this, so it may be a read error. The V and J genes are TRBV20-1 and TRBJ2-5; TRBD2 might be the D (6 bases). CDR1 is DFQATT and CDR2 is SNEGSKA in the germline V gene (reference sequence). V lost 6 bases and J 0 bases, leaving 14 bases between the germline ends. The CDR3 sequence is 14 residues long. CDR3 in amino acids: CSASRGTHQETQYF. The CDR3 nucleotides read TGCAGTGCCTCGCGCGGGACGCACCAAGAGACCCAGTACTTC.